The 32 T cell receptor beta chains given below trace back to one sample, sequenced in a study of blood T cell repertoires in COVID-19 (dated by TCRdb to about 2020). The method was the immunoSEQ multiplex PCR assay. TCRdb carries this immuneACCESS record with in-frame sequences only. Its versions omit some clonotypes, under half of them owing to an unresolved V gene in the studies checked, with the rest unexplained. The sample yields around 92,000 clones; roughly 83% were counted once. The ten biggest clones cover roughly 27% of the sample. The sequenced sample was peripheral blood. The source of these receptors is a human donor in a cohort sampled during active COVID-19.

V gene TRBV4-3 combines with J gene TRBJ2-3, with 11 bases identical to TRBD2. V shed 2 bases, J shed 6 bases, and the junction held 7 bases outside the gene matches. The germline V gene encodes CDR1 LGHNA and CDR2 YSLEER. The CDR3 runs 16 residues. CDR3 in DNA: TGCGCCAGCAGCCAATCGACTAGCGGGGTGGGTGATACGCAGTATTTT. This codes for CASSQSTSGVGDTQYF.

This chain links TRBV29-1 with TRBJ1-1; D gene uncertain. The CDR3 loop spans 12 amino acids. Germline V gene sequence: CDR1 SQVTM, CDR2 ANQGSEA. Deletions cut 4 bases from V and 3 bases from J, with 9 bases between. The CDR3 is CSVVSEDTEAFF. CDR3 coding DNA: TGCAGCGTTGTTTCAGAAGACACTGAAGCTTTCTTT. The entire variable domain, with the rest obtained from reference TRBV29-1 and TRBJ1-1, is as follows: SAVISQKPSRDICQRGTSLTIQCQVDSQVTMMFWYRQQPGQSLTLIATANQGSEATYESGFVIDKFPISRPNLTFSTLTVSNMSPEDSSIYLCSVVSEDTEAFFGQGTRLTVV.

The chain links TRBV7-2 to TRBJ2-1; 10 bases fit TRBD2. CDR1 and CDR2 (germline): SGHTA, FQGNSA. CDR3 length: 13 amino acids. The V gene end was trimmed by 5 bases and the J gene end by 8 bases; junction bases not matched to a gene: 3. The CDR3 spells CASSPGTSDEQFF. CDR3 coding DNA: TGTGCCAGCAGCCCCGGGACTAGCGATGAGCAGTTCTTC. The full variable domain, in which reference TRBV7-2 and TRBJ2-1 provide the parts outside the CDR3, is GAGVSQSPSNKVTEKGKDVELRCDPISGHTALYWYRQSLGQGLEFLIYFQGNSAPDKSGLPSDRFSAERTGGSVSTLTIQRTQQEDSAVYLCASSPGTSDEQFFGPGTRLTVL.

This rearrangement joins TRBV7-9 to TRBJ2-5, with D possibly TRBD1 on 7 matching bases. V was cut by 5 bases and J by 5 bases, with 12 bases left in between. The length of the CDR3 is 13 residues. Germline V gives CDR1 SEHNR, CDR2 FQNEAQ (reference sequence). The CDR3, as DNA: TGTGCCAGCAGCCAGGGGGGACGGGAGACCCAGTACTTC. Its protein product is CASSQGGRETQYF.

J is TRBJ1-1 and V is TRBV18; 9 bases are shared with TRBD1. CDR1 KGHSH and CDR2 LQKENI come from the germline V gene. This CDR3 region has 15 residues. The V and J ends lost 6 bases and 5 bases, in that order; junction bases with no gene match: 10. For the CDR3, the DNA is TGTGCCAGCTCCCTTAGGACAGGGGAGGTTACTGAAGCTTTCTTT. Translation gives CASSLRTGEVTEAFF.

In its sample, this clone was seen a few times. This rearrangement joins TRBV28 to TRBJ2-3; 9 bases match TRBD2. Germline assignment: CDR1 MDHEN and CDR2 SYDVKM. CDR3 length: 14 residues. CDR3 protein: CGSAGGIGTDTQYF. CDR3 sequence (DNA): TGTGGATCAGCGGGAGGAATTGGCACAGATACGCAGTATTTT.

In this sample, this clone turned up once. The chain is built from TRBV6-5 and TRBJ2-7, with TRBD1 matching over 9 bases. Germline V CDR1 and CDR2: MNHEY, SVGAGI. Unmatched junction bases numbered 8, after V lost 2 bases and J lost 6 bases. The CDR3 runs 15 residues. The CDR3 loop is CASSYLGQGIGEQYF. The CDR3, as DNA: TGTGCCAGCAGTTACCTCGGACAGGGGATCGGCGAGCAGTACTTC.

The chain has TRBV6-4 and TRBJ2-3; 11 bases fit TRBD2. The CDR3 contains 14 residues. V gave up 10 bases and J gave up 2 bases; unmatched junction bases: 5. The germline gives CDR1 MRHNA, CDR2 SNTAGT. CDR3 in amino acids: CATGTSGYTDTQYF. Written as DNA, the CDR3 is TGTGCCACAGGGACTAGCGGTTACACAGATACGCAGTATTTT.

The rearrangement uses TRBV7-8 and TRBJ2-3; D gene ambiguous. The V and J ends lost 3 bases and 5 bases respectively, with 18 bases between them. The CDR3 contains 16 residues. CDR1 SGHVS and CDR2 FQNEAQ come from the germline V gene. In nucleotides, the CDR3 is TGTGCCAGCAGCTTCCTGGGTCCCGAAGGAGTAGATACGCAGTATTTT. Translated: CASSFLGPEGVDTQYF.

The CDR3 DNA is TGCAGTGCCACACTAGTCAATGAGCAGTTCTTC. Translating it yields CSATLVNEQFF. V and J are TRBV20-1 and TRBJ2-1; possible D gene TRBD2, 5 bases. The CDR3 runs 11 residues. Germline V CDR1 and CDR2: DFQATT, SNEGSKA (reference sequence). The germline V and J ends were trimmed by 6 bases and 6 bases, with 9 bases remaining between them.

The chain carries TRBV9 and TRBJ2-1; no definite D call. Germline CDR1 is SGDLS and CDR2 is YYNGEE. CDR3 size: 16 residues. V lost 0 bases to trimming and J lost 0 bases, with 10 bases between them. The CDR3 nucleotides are TGTGCCAGCAGCGTAGATCCCGTCAGCTCCTACAATGAGCAGTTCTTC. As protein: CASSVDPVSSYNEQFF. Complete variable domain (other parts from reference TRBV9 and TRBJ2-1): DSGVTQTPKHLITATGQRVTLRCSPRSGDLSVYWYQQSLDQGLQFLIQYYNGEERAKGNILERFSAQQFPDLHSELNLSSLELGDSALYFCASSVDPVSSYNEQFFGPGTRLTVL.

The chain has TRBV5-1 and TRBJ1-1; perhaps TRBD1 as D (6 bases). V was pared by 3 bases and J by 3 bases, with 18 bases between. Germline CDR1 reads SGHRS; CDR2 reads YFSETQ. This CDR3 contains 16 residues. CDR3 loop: CASSSNIPGAHTEAFF. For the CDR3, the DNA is TGCGCCAGCAGCTCCAACATTCCAGGGGCCCACACTGAAGCTTTCTTT.

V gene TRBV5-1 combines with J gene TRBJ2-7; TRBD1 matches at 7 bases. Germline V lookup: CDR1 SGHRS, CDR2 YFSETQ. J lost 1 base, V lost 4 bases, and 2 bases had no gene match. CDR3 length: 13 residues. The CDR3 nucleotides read TGCGCCAGCAGCGGGGACAGTTCCTACGAGCAGTACTTC. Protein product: CASSGDSSYEQYF.

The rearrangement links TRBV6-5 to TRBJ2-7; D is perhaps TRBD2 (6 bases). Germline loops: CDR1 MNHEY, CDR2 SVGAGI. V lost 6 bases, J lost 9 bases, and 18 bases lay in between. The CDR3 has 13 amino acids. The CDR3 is CASRSSSGTAQYF. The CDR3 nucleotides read TGTGCCAGCAGAAGTTCGTCCGGGACTGCGCAGTACTTC.

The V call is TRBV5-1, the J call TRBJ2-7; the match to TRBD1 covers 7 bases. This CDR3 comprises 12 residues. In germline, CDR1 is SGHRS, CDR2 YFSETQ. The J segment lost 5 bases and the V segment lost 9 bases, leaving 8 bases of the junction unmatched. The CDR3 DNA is TGCGCCACCCGGGACAGCGGACACGAGCAGTACTTC. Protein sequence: CATRDSGHEQYF.

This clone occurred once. CDR3 nucleotides: TGTGCCAGCAGCCCACCTGAGGGTAGCGGGGACATCTACGAGCAGTACTTC. Residues: CASSPPEGSGDIYEQYF. The gene calls are TRBV7-9 and TRBJ2-7; 8 bases agree with TRBD2. The V gene end was trimmed by 5 bases and the J gene end by 3 bases; junction bases not matched to a gene: 15. Germline assignment: CDR1 SEHNR and CDR2 FQNEAQ (reference sequence). This CDR3 is 17 amino acids long. Using reference TRBV7-9 and TRBJ2-7 for the parts outside the CDR3, the full variable domain is DTGVSQNPRHKITKRGQNVTFRCDPISEHNRLYWYRQTLGQGPEFLTYFQNEAQLEKSRLLSDRFSAERPKGSFSTLEIQRTEQGDSAMYLCASSPPEGSGDIYEQYFGPGTRLTVT.

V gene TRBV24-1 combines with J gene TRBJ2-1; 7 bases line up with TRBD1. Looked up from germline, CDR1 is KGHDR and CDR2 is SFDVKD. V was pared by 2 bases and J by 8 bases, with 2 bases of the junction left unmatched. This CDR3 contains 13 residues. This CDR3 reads CATSDYRGDEQFF. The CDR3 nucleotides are TGTGCCACCAGTGATTACAGGGGCGATGAGCAGTTCTTC.

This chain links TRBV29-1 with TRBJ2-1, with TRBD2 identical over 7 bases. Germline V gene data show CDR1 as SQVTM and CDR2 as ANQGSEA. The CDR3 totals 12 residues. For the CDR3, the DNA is TGCAGTGCCGACGGGGGGACCTATGAGCAGTTCTTC. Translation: CSADGGTYEQFF.

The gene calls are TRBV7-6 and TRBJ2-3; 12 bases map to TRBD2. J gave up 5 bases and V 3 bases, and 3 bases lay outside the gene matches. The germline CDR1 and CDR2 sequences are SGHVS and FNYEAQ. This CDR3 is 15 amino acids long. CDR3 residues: CASSFGTSGLDTQYF. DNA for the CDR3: TGTGCCAGCAGCTTCGGGACTAGCGGGTTAGATACGCAGTATTTT.

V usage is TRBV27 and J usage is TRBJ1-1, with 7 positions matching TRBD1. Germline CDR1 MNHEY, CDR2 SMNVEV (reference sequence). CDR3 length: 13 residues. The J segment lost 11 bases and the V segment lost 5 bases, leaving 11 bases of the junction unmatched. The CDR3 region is CASSPRDSTVAFF. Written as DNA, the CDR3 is TGTGCCAGCAGTCCCAGGGACAGTACGGTGGCTTTCTTT.

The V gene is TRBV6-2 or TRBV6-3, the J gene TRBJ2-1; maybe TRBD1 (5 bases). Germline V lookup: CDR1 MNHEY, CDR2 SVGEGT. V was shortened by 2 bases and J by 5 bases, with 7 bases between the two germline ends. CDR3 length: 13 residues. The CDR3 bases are TGTGCCAGCAGTTACGGGGCAAACAATGAGCAGTTCTTC. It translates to CASSYGANNEQFF.

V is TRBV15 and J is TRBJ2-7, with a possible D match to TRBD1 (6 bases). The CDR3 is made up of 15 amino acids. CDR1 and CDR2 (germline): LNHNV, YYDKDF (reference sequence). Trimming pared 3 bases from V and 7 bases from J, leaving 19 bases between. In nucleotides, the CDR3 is TGTGCCACCAGCAGGGGACGGGACACAGAGGGGGAGCAGTACTTC. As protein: CATSRGRDTEGEQYF.

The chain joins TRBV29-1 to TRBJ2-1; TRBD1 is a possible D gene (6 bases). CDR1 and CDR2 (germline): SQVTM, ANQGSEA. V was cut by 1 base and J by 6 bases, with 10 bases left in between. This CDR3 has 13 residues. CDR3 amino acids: CSVEVGTPNEQFF. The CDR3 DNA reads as TGCAGCGTTGAAGTGGGGACACCCAATGAGCAGTTCTTC.

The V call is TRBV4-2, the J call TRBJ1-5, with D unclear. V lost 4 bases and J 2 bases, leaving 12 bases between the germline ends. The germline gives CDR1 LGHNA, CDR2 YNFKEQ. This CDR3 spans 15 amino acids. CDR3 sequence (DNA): TGTGCCAGCAGCCCGCCTGAGGATGGCAATCAGCCCCAGCATTTT. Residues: CASSPPEDGNQPQHF.

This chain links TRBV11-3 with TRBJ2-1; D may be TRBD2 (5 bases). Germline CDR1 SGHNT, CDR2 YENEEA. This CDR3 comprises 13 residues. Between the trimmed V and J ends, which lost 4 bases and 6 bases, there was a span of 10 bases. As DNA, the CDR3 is TGTGCCAGCAGCTCCCTAGGAGGCAATGAGCAGTTCTTC. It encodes CASSSLGGNEQFF.

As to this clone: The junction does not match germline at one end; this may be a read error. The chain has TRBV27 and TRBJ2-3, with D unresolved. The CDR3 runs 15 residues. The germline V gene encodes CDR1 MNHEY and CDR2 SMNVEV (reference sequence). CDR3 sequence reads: CACSLFPLAADTLYF. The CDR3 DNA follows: TGTGCCTGCAGTTTATTCCCCCTCGCGGCTGATACGCTGTATTTT.

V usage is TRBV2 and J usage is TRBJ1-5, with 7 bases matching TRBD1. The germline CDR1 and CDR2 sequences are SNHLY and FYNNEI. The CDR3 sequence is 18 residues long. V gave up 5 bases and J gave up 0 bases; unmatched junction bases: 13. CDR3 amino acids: CASSRDSSGLYSNQPQHF. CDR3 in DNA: TGTGCCAGCAGTAGGGACAGCTCTGGGCTTTATAGCAATCAGCCCCAGCATTTT.

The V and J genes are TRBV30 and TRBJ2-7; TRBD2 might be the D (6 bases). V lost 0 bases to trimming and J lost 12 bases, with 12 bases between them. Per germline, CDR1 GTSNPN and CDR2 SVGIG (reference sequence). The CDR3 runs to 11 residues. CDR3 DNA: TGTGCCTGGAGTGTACAAGCGGGCCTGTACTTC. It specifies CAWSVQAGLYF.

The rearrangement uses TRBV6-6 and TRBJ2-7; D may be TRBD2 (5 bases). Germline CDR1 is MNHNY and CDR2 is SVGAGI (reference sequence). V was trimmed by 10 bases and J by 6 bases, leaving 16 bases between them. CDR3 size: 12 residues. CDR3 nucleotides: TGTGCCACCCACCCCGAGGGTGGCGAGCAGTACTTC. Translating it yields CATHPEGGEQYF.

The DNA for the CDR3 is TGTGCCAGTAGTCGAAGCGGGGGCTCGGGAGAGCAGTTCTTC. This translates into CASSRSGGSGEQFF. The chain carries TRBV19 and TRBJ2-1; 8 bases align to TRBD2. V shed 5 bases, J shed 10 bases, and the junction held 10 bases outside the gene matches. Per germline, CDR1 LNHDA and CDR2 SQIVND (reference sequence). The CDR3 contains 14 residues.

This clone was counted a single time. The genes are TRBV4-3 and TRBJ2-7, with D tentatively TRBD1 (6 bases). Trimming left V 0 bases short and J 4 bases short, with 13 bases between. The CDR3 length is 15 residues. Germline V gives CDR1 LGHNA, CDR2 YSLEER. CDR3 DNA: TGCGCCAGCAGCCAAGATTTTGGGACAAAATACGAGCAGTACTTC. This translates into CASSQDFGTKYEQYF.

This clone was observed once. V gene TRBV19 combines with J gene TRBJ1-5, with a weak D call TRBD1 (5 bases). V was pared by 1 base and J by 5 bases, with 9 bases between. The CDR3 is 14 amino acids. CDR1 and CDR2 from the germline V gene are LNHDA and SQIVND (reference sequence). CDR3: CASSIGGEDQPQHF. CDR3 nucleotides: TGTGCCAGTAGTATAGGGGGCGAAGATCAGCCCCAGCATTTT.